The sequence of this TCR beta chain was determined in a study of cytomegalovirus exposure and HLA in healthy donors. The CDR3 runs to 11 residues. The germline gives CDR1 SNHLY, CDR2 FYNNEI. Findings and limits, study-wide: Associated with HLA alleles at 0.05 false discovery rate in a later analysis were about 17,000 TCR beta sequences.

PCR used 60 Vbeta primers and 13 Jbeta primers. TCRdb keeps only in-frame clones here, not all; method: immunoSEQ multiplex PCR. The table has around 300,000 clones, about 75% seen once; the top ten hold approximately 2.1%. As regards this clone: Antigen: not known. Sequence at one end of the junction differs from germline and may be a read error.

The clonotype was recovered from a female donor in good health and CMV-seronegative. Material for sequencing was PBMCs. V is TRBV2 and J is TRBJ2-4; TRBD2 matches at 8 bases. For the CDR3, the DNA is TGTGCCAGCAGCACTAGCGGACAAGAGAACTTC. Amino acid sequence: CASSTSGQENF. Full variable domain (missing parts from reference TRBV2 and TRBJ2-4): EPEVTQTPSHQVTQMGQEVILRCVPISNHLYFYWYRQILGQKVEFLVSFYNNEISEKSEIFDDQFSVERPDGSNFTLKIRSTKLEDSAMYFCASSTSGQENFGAGTRLSVL.